This T cell receptor (beta chain) was identified in a study of T cells in Graves' hyperthyroidism and ophthalmopathy. Per the germline V gene, CDR1 is DFQATT and CDR2 is SNEGSKA (reference sequence). This CDR3 has 16 residues. There were TCR beta CDR3 regions amplified from RNA transcripts. During a first-round RT-PCR of the TCR CDR3, the HTBI primer set was used. Each CDR3 protein is one row after TCRdb ran MiXCR on the multiplex PCR reads. In the table there are fewer than 400,000 distinct CDR3 sequences, approximately 14% of which are singletons. As concerns this clonotype: The germline gene is not matched at one end of the junction; a read error may be the cause.

The sequenced sample was blood. This TCR was recovered from a young woman with Graves' hyperthyroidism that later progressed to Graves' ophthalmopathy. The rearrangement links TRBV20-1 to TRBJ2-1; D perhaps matches TRBD1 (5 bases). CDR3 nucleotide sequence: TGCAGTTCGTTTAAATCGGACCAGGGCTCCTACAATGATCAGTTCTTC. Translation gives CSSFKSDQGSYNDQFF.